This passage covers 24 T cell receptor beta chains from one sample sequenced in a study of lymphopenia after photon versus proton radiotherapy. Generated by immunoSEQ multiplex PCR, the TCRdb table keeps only in-frame clones and is missing some. Among under 35,000 clones listed, under 90% were seen once. The sequencing here drew on peripheral blood, taken from a patient treated with proton-based radiotherapy. Every receptor here comes from a woman in her 70s with pancreatic cancer.

The chain is built from TRBV19 and TRBJ2-5; TRBD1 matches 7 bases. Trimming took 0 bases from V and 2 from J; bases not matched to a gene: 3. Germline values: CDR1 LNHDA, CDR2 SQIVND (reference sequence). The CDR3 contains 15 residues. CDR3 coding DNA: TGTGCCAGTAGTATAGATAGGGACAGTCAAGAGACCCAGTACTTC. This translates into CASSIDRDSQETQYF.

The J gene is TRBJ1-5, the V gene TRBV15, with D unresolved. CDR1 and CDR2 from the germline V gene are LNHNV and YYDKDF (reference sequence). The CDR3 has 19 residues. V lost 0 bases, J lost 0 bases, and 18 bases lay in between. Written as DNA, the CDR3 is TGTGCCACCAGCAGAGATCATAGTGTCACGTTGGCTAGCAATCAGCCCCAGCATTTT. The encoded protein is CATSRDHSVTLASNQPQHF.

The V gene is TRBV9, the J gene TRBJ1-2; D unclear. Germline CDR1 is SGDLS and CDR2 is YYNGEE. The V gene lost 2 bases and the J gene lost 8 bases, with 22 bases spanning the gap. This CDR3 has 16 amino acids. CDR3 DNA: TGTGCCAGCAGCGTGGATTTGGACGGTCCTGTAAGAGGCTACACCTTC. Amino acid sequence: CASSVDLDGPVRGYTF.

The rearrangement links TRBV7-9 to TRBJ2-2; D assignment may be TRBD1 or TRBD2 (6 bases each). The CDR3 is 17 amino acids. From germline, CDR1 is SEHNR and CDR2 FQNEAQ (reference sequence). V was shortened by 5 bases and J by 4 bases, with 20 bases between the two germline ends. The CDR3 coding sequence is TGTGCCAGCAGCCACCCGCAAGGAGGGACAATCACCGGGGAGCTGTTTTTT. Protein: CASSHPQGGTITGELFF.

This clone was seen once. The junction shows a germline mismatch at one end, possibly a read error. The chain couples TRBV7-7 to TRBJ1-3; TRBD1 aligns across 8 bases. The CDR3 consists of 14 residues. Per germline, CDR1 SSHAT and CDR2 FNYEAQ (reference sequence). CDR3 nucleotide sequence: TGTGCTAGCAGCCAAGACAGGGGTGGGGACACCATATATTTT. It yields the protein CASSQDRGGDTIYF. Full variable domain (missing parts from reference TRBV7-7 and TRBJ1-3): GAGVSQSPRYKVTKRGQDVTLRCDPISSHATLYWYQQALGQGPEFLTYFNYEAQPDKSGLPSDRFSAERPEGSISTLTIQRTEQRDSAMYRCASSQDRGGDTIYFGEGSWLTVV.

The chain joins TRBV30 to TRBJ2-2, with D possibly TRBD1 on 5 matching bases. This CDR3 contains 15 residues. Germline CDR1 reads GTSNPN; CDR2 reads SVGIG (reference sequence). V was trimmed by 0 bases and J by 2 bases, leaving 10 bases between them. For the CDR3, the DNA is TGTGCCTGGAGTGTATTCGACAGCAACACCGGGGAGCTGTTTTTT. Protein: CAWSVFDSNTGELFF.

This clone has only a few counts. The chain is built from TRBV7-9 and TRBJ1-5, with 7 bases matching TRBD1. The germline V gene encodes CDR1 SEHNR and CDR2 FQNEAQ (reference sequence). The V segment lost 4 bases and the J segment 5 bases; nucleotides outside the gene matches: 2. This CDR3 has 13 residues. The CDR3 DNA reads TGTGCCAGCAGCTCAACAGGGGATCAGCCCCAGCATTTT. As protein: CASSSTGDQPQHF.

The chain uses TRBV6-1 and TRBJ2-7, with D tentatively TRBD1 or TRBD2 (5 bases each). Deletions cut 10 bases from V and 4 bases from J, with 20 bases between. Germline CDR1 is MNHNS and CDR2 is SASEGT. The CDR3 contains 14 residues. The CDR3 DNA follows: TGTGCCACTAAAGGCCAGGGACGGACTTACGAGCAGTACTTC. This translates into CATKGQGRTYEQYF.

The chain carries TRBV6-5 and TRBJ1-5; 10 nucleotides match TRBD1. V lost 5 bases and J lost 3; bases outside the gene matches: 4. The CDR3 spans 15 residues. Per the germline V gene, CDR1 is MNHEY and CDR2 is SVGAGI. For the CDR3, the DNA is TGTGCCAGCAGTCATGACAGGGGGCACAATCAGCCCCAGCATTTT. Its protein product is CASSHDRGHNQPQHF.

This chain joins TRBV6-5 and TRBJ1-3; D perhaps matches TRBD1 (5 bases). This CDR3 contains 14 residues. The ends were cut back, 6 bases at V and 4 bases at J, with 13 bases in the middle. CDR1 is MNHEY and CDR2 is SVGAGI in the germline V gene. In DNA, the CDR3 is TGTGCCAGCAGCCTACAGGTCTGGGGAAACACCATATATTTT. Translated, it gives CASSLQVWGNTIYF.

The V gene is TRBV28, the J gene TRBJ1-6; 9 bases agree with TRBD1. Germline V gives CDR1 MDHEN, CDR2 SYDVKM. With V trimmed by 1 base and J by 7 bases, 2 bases remained unmatched. This CDR3 comprises 15 residues. DNA of the CDR3: TGTGCCAGCAGTTTATCGGGACAGGGCAATTCACCCCTCCACTTT. Amino acids: CASSLSGQGNSPLHF.

The V call is TRBV28, the J call TRBJ1-4; D perhaps matches TRBD1 (5 bases). The V gene's germline CDR1 is MDHEN and CDR2 SYDVKM. V lost 5 bases, J lost 10 bases, and 17 bases lay in between. The CDR3 totals 14 residues. CDR3 sequence: CASSPTVTVGKLFF. The CDR3 bases are TGTGCCAGCAGTCCGACAGTGACCGTGGGAAAACTGTTTTTT.

This chain uses TRBV6-4 with TRBJ2-7, with no clear D. The CDR3 has 11 residues. V lost 5 bases to trimming and J lost 7 bases, with 9 bases between them. Germline CDR1 MRHNA, CDR2 SNTAGT. CDR3 region: CASSTAREQYF. The CDR3 coding sequence is TGTGCCAGCAGTACGGCCCGGGAGCAGTACTTC.

There are a few counts of this clone. This chain links TRBV30 with TRBJ1-2, with TRBD1 as a possible D gene (6 bases). Germline V gene sequence: CDR1 GTSNPN, CDR2 SVGIG (reference sequence). The ends were cut back, 2 bases at V and 11 bases at J, with 12 bases in the middle. The CDR3 sequence is 11 residues long. Written as DNA, the CDR3 is TGTGCCTGGAGTCCCCTTAGGGGGTACACCTTC. Amino acid sequence: CAWSPLRGYTF.

The chain joins TRBV5-1 to TRBJ1-1, with unresolved D. This CDR3 comprises 14 residues. Trimming took 0 bases from V and 4 from J, leaving 10 bases between them. CDR1 and CDR2 (germline): SGHRS, YFSETQ. In DNA, the CDR3 is TGCGCCAGCAGCTTGGATCCGACACCCACTGAAGCTTTCTTT. This translates into CASSLDPTPTEAFF.

The V and J genes are TRBV11-3 and TRBJ2-2, with 10 bases identical to TRBD2. Germline values: CDR1 SGHNT, CDR2 YENEEA. There are 16 residues in the CDR3. Unmatched junction bases numbered 9, after V lost 4 bases and J lost 7 bases. CDR3 residues: CASSSASGRLGGELFF. CDR3 in DNA: TGTGCCAGCAGCTCAGCTAGCGGGAGACTTGGCGGGGAGCTGTTTTTT.

This clone was seen a handful of times. This chain connects TRBV19 to TRBJ1-5; D possibly corresponds to TRBD1 (6 bases). Trimming left V 9 bases short and J 0 bases short, with 15 bases between. CDR3 size: 15 residues. Germline V gene lookup returns CDR1 LNHDA and CDR2 SQIVND (reference sequence). The CDR3 DNA is TGTGCCAGCGTCAGGGGAACCTATAGCAATCAGCCCCAGCATTTT. It yields the protein CASVRGTYSNQPQHF.

This sequence joins TRBV6-5 and TRBJ1-5; no clear D. The CDR3 length is 13 residues. Deletions cut 2 bases from V and 7 bases from J, with 9 bases between. Germline-derived CDR1 and CDR2 are MNHEY and SVGAGI. The CDR3 region is CASSYGGKQPQHF. In DNA form, the CDR3 reads TGTGCCAGCAGTTACGGAGGGAAACAGCCCCAGCATTTT.

The chain uses TRBV27 and TRBJ2-3, with 8 bases identical to TRBD1. The germline V gene encodes CDR1 MNHEY and CDR2 SMNVEV (reference sequence). CDR3 length: 20 amino acids. After removal of 6 bases from V and 1 base from J, the junction contained 21 bases not matched to a gene. CDR3 nucleotides: TGTGCCAGCAGATCGGGGTTGGGGCAGGGGGCTCTTTCTGGCACAGATACGCAGTATTTT. It yields the protein CASRSGLGQGALSGTDTQYF.

The chain joins TRBV5-1 to TRBJ2-7; D possibly corresponds to TRBD1 (6 bases). Trimming pared 0 bases from V and 5 bases from J, leaving 18 bases between. This CDR3 contains 16 residues. The germline CDR1 and CDR2 sequences are SGHRS and YFSETQ. CDR3 loop: CASSLGTANGGHEQYF. The CDR3 DNA reads as TGCGCCAGCAGCTTGGGGACAGCAAACGGCGGGCACGAGCAGTACTTC.

The gene calls are TRBV28 and TRBJ1-3, with D unresolved. In germline, CDR1 is MDHEN, CDR2 SYDVKM. V dropped 3 bases and J dropped 5 bases, with 8 bases sitting between them. CDR3 size: 13 residues. CDR3 sequence: CASSLGSRNTIYF. The CDR3, as DNA: TGTGCCAGCAGTTTGGGCAGCCGAAACACCATATATTTT. Full variable domain (outside the CDR3, taken from reference TRBV28 and TRBJ1-3): DVKVTQSSRYLVKRTGEKVFLECVQDMDHENMFWYRQDPGLGLRLIYFSYDVKMKEKGDIPEGYSVSREKKERFSLILESASTNQTSMYLCASSLGSRNTIYFGEGSWLTVV.

This rearrangement joins TRBV9 to TRBJ2-6; 8 bases map to TRBD1. Germline assignment: CDR1 SGDLS and CDR2 YYNGEE. The trim removed 1 base at V and 2 bases at J, leaving 8 bases unmatched. This CDR3 has 18 amino acids. CDR3 protein: CASSVIPDRVAGANVLTF. The CDR3 region has the DNA TGTGCCAGCAGCGTAATACCGGACAGGGTAGCTGGGGCCAACGTCCTGACTTTC.

This clone was found a few times. The chain recombines TRBV7-3 with TRBJ2-4, with TRBD1 matching over 12 bases. The CDR3 loop spans 17 amino acids. Germline V gene sequence: CDR1 SGHTA, CDR2 FQGTGA. Trimming at V came to 5 bases and at J to 7 bases, leaving 12 bases not matched to a gene. The CDR3 protein is CASSPGQGASSKNIQYF. Written as DNA, the CDR3 is TGTGCCAGCAGCCCGGGACAGGGGGCCTCCTCAAAGAACATTCAGTACTTC.

V usage is TRBV2 and J usage is TRBJ2-2; 7 nucleotides match TRBD1. CDR1 is SNHLY, CDR2 FYNNEI, per germline. With 3 bases clipped from V and 7 bases from J, the junction kept 8 bases outside the gene matches. The CDR3 spans 15 residues. CDR3 residues: CASSEFRQGGGELFF. CDR3 DNA: TGTGCCAGCAGTGAGTTTCGACAGGGCGGCGGGGAGCTGTTTTTT.